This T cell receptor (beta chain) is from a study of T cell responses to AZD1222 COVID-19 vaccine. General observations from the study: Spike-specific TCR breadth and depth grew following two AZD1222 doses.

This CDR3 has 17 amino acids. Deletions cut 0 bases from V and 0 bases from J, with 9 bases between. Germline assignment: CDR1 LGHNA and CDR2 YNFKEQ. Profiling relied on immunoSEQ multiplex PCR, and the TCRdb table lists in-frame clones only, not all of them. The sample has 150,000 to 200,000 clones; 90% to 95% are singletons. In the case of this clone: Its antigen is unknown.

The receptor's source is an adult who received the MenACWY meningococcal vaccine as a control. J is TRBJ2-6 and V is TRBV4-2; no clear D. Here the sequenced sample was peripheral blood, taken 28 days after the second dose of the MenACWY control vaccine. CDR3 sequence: CASSQDRKSSGANVLTF. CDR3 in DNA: TGTGCCAGCAGCCAAGATAGAAAGAGCTCTGGGGCCAACGTCCTGACTTTC.